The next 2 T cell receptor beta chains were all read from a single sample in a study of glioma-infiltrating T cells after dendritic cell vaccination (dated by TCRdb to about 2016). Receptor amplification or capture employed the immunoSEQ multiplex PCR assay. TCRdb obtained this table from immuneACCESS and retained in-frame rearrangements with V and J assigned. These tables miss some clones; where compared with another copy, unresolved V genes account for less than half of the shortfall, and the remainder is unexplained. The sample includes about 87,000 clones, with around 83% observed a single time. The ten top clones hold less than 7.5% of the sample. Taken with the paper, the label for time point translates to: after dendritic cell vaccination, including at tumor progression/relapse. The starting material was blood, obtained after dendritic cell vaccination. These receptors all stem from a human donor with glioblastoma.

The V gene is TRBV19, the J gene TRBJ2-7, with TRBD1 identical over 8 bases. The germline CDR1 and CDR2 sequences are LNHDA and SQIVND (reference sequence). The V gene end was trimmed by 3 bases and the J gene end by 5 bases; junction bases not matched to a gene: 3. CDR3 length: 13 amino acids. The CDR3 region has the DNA TGTGCCAGTAGTATCCGACAGGGGAACGAGCAGTACTTC. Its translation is CASSIRQGNEQYF.

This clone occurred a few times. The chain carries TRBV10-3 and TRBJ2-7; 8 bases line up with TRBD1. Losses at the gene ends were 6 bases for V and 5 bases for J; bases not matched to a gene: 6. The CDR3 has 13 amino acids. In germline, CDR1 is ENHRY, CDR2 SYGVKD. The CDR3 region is CAIRSGGGNEQYF. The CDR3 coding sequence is TGTGCCATCAGGTCAGGGGGCGGGAACGAGCAGTACTTC.